This TCR beta chain emerged from a study of T cells in narcolepsy. The protocol was immunoSEQ multiplex PCR, while the TCRdb copy is restricted to in-frame clones and leaves out a portion. The sample gives about 40,000 clones, about 85% of which show up once; 1.5% to 2% is in the top ten. Findings and limits, study-wide: Autoreactive clone sequences were missing from some blood memory CD4+ repertoires. Healthy controls reportedly lacked the autoreactive clonotypes serially found in patients' blood. Autoreactive HCRT-specific and TRIB2-specific clonotypes were marked in same-patient CSF-versus-blood CD4+ comparisons.

This CDR3 contains 17 residues. Looked up from germline, CDR1 is SGHTA and CDR2 is FQGNSA. V lost 0 bases and J lost 0, with 12 bases in between. A remark on this clone: Its antigen is not known.

This chain joins TRBV7-2 and TRBJ1-3; D ambiguous. The sequence came from a human donor with narcolepsy. The sample comprised CD45RA- memory CD4+ T cells from PBMCs. CDR3: CASSLAGLLNSGNTIYF. In DNA, the CDR3 is TGTGCCAGCAGCTTAGCGGGTCTTCTCAACTCTGGAAACACCATATATTTT.